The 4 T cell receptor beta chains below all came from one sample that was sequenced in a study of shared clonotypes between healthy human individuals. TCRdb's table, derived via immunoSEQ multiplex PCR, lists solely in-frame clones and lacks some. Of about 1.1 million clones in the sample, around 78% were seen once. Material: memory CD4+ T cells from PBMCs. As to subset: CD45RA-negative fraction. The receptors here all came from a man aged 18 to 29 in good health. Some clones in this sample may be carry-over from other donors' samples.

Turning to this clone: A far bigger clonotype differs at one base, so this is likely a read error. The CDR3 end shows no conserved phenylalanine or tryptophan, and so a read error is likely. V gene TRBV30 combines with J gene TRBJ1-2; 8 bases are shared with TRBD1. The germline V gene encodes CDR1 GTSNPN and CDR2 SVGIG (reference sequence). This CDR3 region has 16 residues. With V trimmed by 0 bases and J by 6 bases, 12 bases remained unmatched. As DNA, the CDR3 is TGTGCCTGGAGTGTATCAGGGGGCGCGGTTTGGAATGGCTACACCTCC. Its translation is CAWSVSGGAVWNGYTS.

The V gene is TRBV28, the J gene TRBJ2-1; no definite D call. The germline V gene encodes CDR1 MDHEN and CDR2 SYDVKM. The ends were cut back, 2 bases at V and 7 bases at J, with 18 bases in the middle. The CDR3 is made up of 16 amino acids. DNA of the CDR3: TGTGCCAGCAGTTTAGAGAAGGGCCCTATTTTGAATGAGCAGTTCTTC. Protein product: CASSLEKGPILNEQFF. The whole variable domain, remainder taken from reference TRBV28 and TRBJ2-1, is DVKVTQSSRYLVKRTGEKVFLECVQDMDHENMFWYRQDPGLGLRLIYFSYDVKMKEKGDIPEGYSVSREKKERFSLILESASTNQTSMYLCASSLEKGPILNEQFFGPGTRLTVL.

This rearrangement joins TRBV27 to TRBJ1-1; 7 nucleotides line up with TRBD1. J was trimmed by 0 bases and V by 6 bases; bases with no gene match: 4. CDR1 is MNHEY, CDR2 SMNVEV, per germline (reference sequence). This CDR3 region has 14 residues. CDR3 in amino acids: CASRRQGVNTEAFF. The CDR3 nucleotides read TGTGCCAGCAGGCGACAGGGAGTGAACACTGAAGCTTTCTTT.

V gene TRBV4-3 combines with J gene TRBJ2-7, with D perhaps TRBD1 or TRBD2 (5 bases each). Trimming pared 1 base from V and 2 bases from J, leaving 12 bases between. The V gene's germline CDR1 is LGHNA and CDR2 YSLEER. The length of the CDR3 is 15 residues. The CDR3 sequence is CASSQGLGAAYEQYF. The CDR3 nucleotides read TGCGCCAGCAGCCAAGGTCTCGGGGCCGCCTACGAGCAGTACTTC.